This T cell receptor (beta chain) is from a study of molecular identifiers for immune sequencing clone quantification. TCRdb reprocessed the PCR reads with MiXCR, giving one entry per CDR3 protein. The sample yields some 94,000 distinct CDR3 sequences, around 27% seen once. A word on this clonotype: This may arise from a read error, as a much more abundant clone is one base away.

This CDR3 spans 14 amino acids. V gave up 1 base and J gave up 6 bases, with 12 bases separating them. Looked up from germline, CDR1 is MGHRA and CDR2 is YSYEKL. The sequence was collected from a human donor in good health. Some libraries in this study had Jurkat cell RNA spiked in. The sequenced sample consisted of naive CD8+ T cells from blood, with Jurkat cell RNA spiked in. Subset of the sample: FACS-sorted CD8+CD4-CCR7+CD45RA+ naive T cells. The chain links TRBV4-1 to TRBJ1-1, with D unclear. DNA for the CDR3: TGCGCCAGCAGCCAAGCTCTCGCGGTCGCTGAAGCTTTCTTT. Encoded protein: CASSQALAVAEAFF.